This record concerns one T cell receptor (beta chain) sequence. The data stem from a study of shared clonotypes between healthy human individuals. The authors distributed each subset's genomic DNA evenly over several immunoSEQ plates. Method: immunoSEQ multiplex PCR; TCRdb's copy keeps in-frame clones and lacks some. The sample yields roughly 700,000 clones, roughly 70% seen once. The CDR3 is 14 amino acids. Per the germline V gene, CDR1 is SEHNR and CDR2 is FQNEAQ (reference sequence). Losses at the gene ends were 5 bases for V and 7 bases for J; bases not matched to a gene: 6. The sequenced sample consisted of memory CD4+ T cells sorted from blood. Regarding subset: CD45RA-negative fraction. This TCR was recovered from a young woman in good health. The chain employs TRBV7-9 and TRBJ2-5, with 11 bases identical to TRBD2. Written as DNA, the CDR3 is TGTGCCAGCAGCCGTAGCGGGAGGGATGGGACCCAGTACTTC. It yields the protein CASSRSGRDGTQYF.